This TCR beta chain was observed in a study of shared clonotypes between healthy human individuals (dated by TCRdb to about 2020). At the level of the whole study: Three men and a couple of women, aged 18 to 49 years, made up the cohort. Per donor, three plates each were used for CD4 naive and CD4 memory, two for CD8 naive, and one for CD8 memory. To estimate repertoire size and how much clonotype sharing occurs between individuals, the study deeply sequenced the blood TCR repertoires of 5 or 6 healthy adults. Libraries were prepared and TCR repertoires were sequenced by different laboratories using diverse techniques, in order to increase sequencing depth and limit assay-specific biases. Per donor, leukapheresis produced somewhere between about 0.9 and 10 billion PBMCs.

V and J lose 7 bases and 1 base, and a span of 14 bases separates them. CDR1 and CDR2, per the germline V gene, are MNHEY and SVGAGI. The CDR3, from cysteine to phenylalanine, totals 15 residues. This entry keeps only the CDR3 DNA: 45 bases, framed from base 1. Points the paper makes about the study in general: Clonotypes shared by all four sorted-subset donors showed higher generation probabilities than non-shared clonotypes. When a handful of donors were compared, the shared fraction of clonotypes was around 4.6% for naive CD4, 3.5% to 4% for naive CD8, roughly 2.5% for memory CD4, and 0.35% to 0.5% for memory CD8. Pairwise subsampling indicated that sequencing depth was expected to affect the degree of clonotype sharing among donors. Because the study included a small number of donors, the genetic and exposure-history diversity represented was limited. Only blood was sampled, and tissue TCR repertoires likely differ from those in blood. Naive subsets generally had larger estimated clonotype richness than memory subsets. Incomplete sequencing was indicated by rarefaction of sorted-subset datasets, despite the large sequencing depth.

The donors were healthy, HIV-negative adults with no recently reported acute infections or vaccinations. Every donor was a Caucasian adult residing in Nashville, Tennessee, USA. CD4+ T cells were enriched through magnetic negative selection, after which naive cells were positively selected on CD45RA and the remaining negative fraction served as the memory subset. Blood was obtained by leukapheresis, after which PBMCs were separated by Ficoll-Histopaque density gradient centrifugation and cryopreserved in liquid nitrogen vapor phase. Analytical flow cytometry was used to check the purity and quantity of each magnetically sorted T cell population. Genomic DNA was isolated from each sorted fraction and quantified by UV absorbance on a Nanodrop 2000c. Note on this clone: Its target antigen remains unknown. Per-base qualities were not stored, and no clone one base away is much larger.

Using the deep immunoSEQ assay, multiplex PCR amplified TCR CDR3 regions from genomic DNA. Genomic DNA extracted from each cell subset was distributed evenly over all wells of several immunoSEQ 96-well plates, and each plate served as one replicate. For sorted subsets, each replicate PCR was loaded with about 0.2 ug genomic DNA, equivalent to 30,000 or so T cell genomes. Purified libraries were quantified with a Qubit 3.0 fluorometer, sized on a Bioanalyzer 2100, and re-quantified with the KAPA Library Quantification kit. Each immunoSEQ 96-well plate was sequenced on its own single-read 150-cycle Illumina NextSeq 550 flow cell. Per the original workflow: Because the immunoSEQ output included only junctional sequences and no quality scores, the filtering could not be the same as the filtering used for full-length reads. To assign V/J genes and CDR3, sequences were annotated using PyIR, a Python wrapper for IgBLAST v1.9, with IMGT germline references. Reads were filtered out if the reads had weak V/J assignments (E-value above 1e-6), no CDR3, stop codons, out-of-frame junctions, or ambiguous translated residues. V3J clonotypes were defined as sequences sharing the same inferred V gene, J gene, and CDR3 amino acid sequence. To compute the percentage overlap between repertoires, the number of shared unique clonotypes was divided by the size of the smaller repertoire. Richness of each repertoire was evaluated using RTK rarefaction, the Chao1 estimator, and Recon v2.1 estimates of unobserved clonotypes. Generation probabilities for all TCRbeta clonotypes obtained by the gDNA method from a few donors were computed using OLGA. The source is immuneACCESS, and TCRdb retained only in-frame sequences with V and J called. Part of the clones is not carried over; for the studies checked, unresolved V genes explain less than half of this, and the remainder is unexplained. The V and J calls and the clone size are those of that table, but D and trimming were determined from the DNA. The sample table records over a million clones; about 77% of these occur just once. The top ten clonotypes cover over 1.3% of the sample.

This receptor was identified in a young man in good health. Sample: memory CD4+ T cells sorted from blood. The cell subset or site label for this specimen denotes: CD45RA-negative fraction. The chain is assembled from TRBV6-5 and TRBJ2-1; the D region possibly corresponds to TRBD1 (6 bases align). The CDR3 protein is CASTETGNSYNEQFF. The nucleotide sequence reads TGTGCCAGCACCGAAACAGGGAATTCCTACAATGAGCAGTTCTTC.